These 14 T cell receptor beta chains originate from one sample sequenced in a study of spatial heterogeneity in lung cancer. TCRdb reprocessed the 5' RACE reads with MiXCR, giving one entry per CDR3 protein. Among tens of thousands of distinct CDR3 sequences listed, 6% to 9.5% were seen once. Time point in this sample: blood at routine non-recurrence follow-up after resection. The material sequenced was PBMCs, taken at follow-up. The receptors were sampled from a male donor with early-stage non-small cell lung cancer.

This clonotype came up many times. The CDR3 sequence: CASNPTRLTDTQYF. Written as DNA, the CDR3 is TGTGCCAGCAACCCGACTAGACTCACAGATACGCAGTATTTT. The genes are TRBV6-1 and TRBJ2-3, with D maybe TRBD2 (6 bases). The ends were cut back, 7 bases at V and 2 bases at J, with 13 bases in the middle. The CDR3 totals 14 residues. Germline values: CDR1 MNHNS, CDR2 SASEGT.

This clonotype was picked up many times. The chain employs TRBV19 and TRBJ1-5, with 8 positions matching TRBD1. Germline CDR1 reads LNHDA; CDR2 reads SQIVND (reference sequence). V lost 3 bases, J lost 2 bases, and 12 bases stayed unmatched. This CDR3 comprises 18 residues. CDR3 nucleotides: TGTGCCAGTAGTATGAACAGGGGGACCACGTCCGGCAATCAGCCCCAGCATTTT. Protein sequence: CASSMNRGTTSGNQPQHF. The full variable domain, in which reference TRBV19 and TRBJ1-5 provide the parts outside the CDR3, is DGGITQSPKYLFRKEGQNVTLSCEQNLNHDAMYWYRQDPGQGLRLIYYSQIVNDFQKGDIAEGYSVSREKKESFPLTVTSAQKNPTAFYLCASSMNRGTTSGNQPQHFGDGTRLSIL.

Ten or more counts support this clonotype. The rearrangement links TRBV7-9 to TRBJ2-1; 7 nucleotides align to TRBD2. The J segment lost 9 bases and the V segment lost 3 bases, leaving 8 bases of the junction unmatched. The germline CDR1 and CDR2 sequences are SEHNR and FQNEAQ (reference sequence). The CDR3 consists of 14 residues. Here the CDR3 reads CASSLTVGGSEQFF. In nucleotides, the CDR3 is TGTGCCAGCAGCTTGACGGTGGGAGGGAGTGAGCAGTTCTTC.

This clonotype was seen ten or more times. The J gene is TRBJ2-2, the V gene TRBV5-1, with no clear D. Germline CDR1 is SGHRS and CDR2 is YFSETQ. The CDR3 is 15 residues long. Trimming removed 4 bases from V and 2 bases from J, with 12 bases in between. CDR3 sequence (DNA): TGCGCCAGCAGCCCGGGCCCACCTAACACCGGGGAGCTGTTTTTT. Protein: CASSPGPPNTGELFF.

CDR3 residues: CSAPLVAGGTDTQYF. CDR3 DNA: TGCAGTGCCCCCCTTGTGGCAGGGGGTACAGATACGCAGTATTTT. This sequence joins TRBV20-1 and TRBJ2-3; 7 nucleotides align to TRBD1. CDR3 size: 15 residues. Per germline, CDR1 DFQATT and CDR2 SNEGSKA (reference sequence). V was clipped by 6 bases and J by 3 bases; unmatched bases: 12.

There are many counts of this clonotype. The gene calls are TRBV12-3 or TRBV12-4 and TRBJ2-2; 9 bases agree with TRBD2. Trimming at V came to 3 bases and at J to 6 bases, leaving 5 bases not matched to a gene. This CDR3 spans 15 amino acids. CDR3 residues: CASSLRGGLAGELFF. The CDR3 DNA reads as TGTGCCAGCAGTTTGCGGGGGGGCCTGGCCGGGGAGCTGTTTTTT.

This clonotype was seen many times. The V call is TRBV7-9, the J call TRBJ2-1; D ambiguous. The CDR3 sequence is 15 residues long. Trimming removed 8 bases from V and 9 bases from J, with 23 bases in between. Germline CDR1 and CDR2: SEHNR and FQNEAQ (reference sequence). CDR3 sequence reads: CASRHEDVAGGEQFF. In DNA form, the CDR3 reads TGTGCCAGCCGACACGAGGATGTGGCTGGCGGTGAGCAGTTCTTC.

Many counts were recorded for this clonotype. This chain uses TRBV27 with TRBJ2-7; tentatively, D is TRBD2 (6 bases). With 3 bases removed from V and 2 bases from J, the gap between germline ends came to 14 bases. The CDR3 runs to 15 residues. Germline CDR1 and CDR2: MNHEY and SMNVEV (reference sequence). CDR3 amino acids: CASSFGGNTPYEQYF. CDR3 DNA sequence: TGTGCCAGCAGTTTTGGGGGGAACACCCCCTACGAGCAGTACTTC.

In its sample, this clonotype was seen many times. The chain couples TRBV14 to TRBJ1-3; the D gene is possibly TRBD1 (5 bases). The CDR3 length is 14 residues. V shed 2 bases and J shed 2 bases, with 7 bases lying between them. CDR1 and CDR2 from the germline V gene are SGHDN and FVKESK. The CDR3 DNA reads as TGTGCCAGCAGCCAACAGGGTACTGGAAACACCATATATTTT. It encodes CASSQQGTGNTIYF.

This clonotype was detected ten times or more. The V and J genes are TRBV29-1 and TRBJ1-5, with 10 nucleotides matching TRBD1. Germline trimming cut 5 bases from V and 3 bases from J; bases unmatched to any gene: 7. Germline V CDR1 and CDR2: SQVTM, ANQGSEA. The CDR3 covers 15 residues. The CDR3 spells CSVTRQGANNQPQHF. The CDR3 DNA follows: TGCAGCGTTACGAGACAGGGGGCTAACAATCAGCCCCAGCATTTT.

This clonotype was seen many times. The chain combines TRBV7-9 with TRBJ1-2, with D hard to call. The ends were cut back, 5 bases at V and 8 bases at J, with 12 bases in the middle. The CDR3 runs 12 residues. Germline V gene sequence: CDR1 SEHNR, CDR2 FQNEAQ (reference sequence). CDR3 in amino acids: CASSEGKEGYTF. CDR3 bases: TGTGCCAGCAGCGAAGGGAAGGAAGGCTACACCTTC.

At least ten counts were recorded for this clonotype. This chain links TRBV19 with TRBJ1-5, with D possibly TRBD1 on 6 matching bases. The CDR3 contains 17 residues. CDR1 and CDR2 (germline): LNHDA, SQIVND (reference sequence). Trimming pared 9 bases from V and 0 bases from J, leaving 21 bases between. The CDR3 reads CASQGQRRGYSNQPQHF. CDR3 in DNA: TGTGCCAGCCAGGGTCAAAGGAGGGGGTATAGCAATCAGCCCCAGCATTTT.

In this sample, this clonotype turned up many times. The rearrangement links TRBV7-8 to TRBJ2-4; 7 bases agree with TRBD1. The CDR3 has 16 amino acids. Germline CDR1 and CDR2: SGHVS and FQNEAQ. V was pared by 5 bases and J by 0 bases, with 7 bases of the junction left unmatched. The CDR3 protein is CASSDRETRAKNIQYF. The CDR3 nucleotides are TGTGCCAGCAGCGACAGGGAAACGCGAGCCAAAAACATTCAGTACTTC. Full variable domain (missing parts from reference TRBV7-8 and TRBJ2-4): GAGVSQSPRYKVAKRGQDVALRCDPISGHVSLFWYQQALGQGPEFLTYFQNEAQLDKSGLPSDRFFAERPEGSVSTLKIQRTQQEDSAVYLCASSDRETRAKNIQYFGAGTRLSVL.

The rearrangement links TRBV6-5 to TRBJ2-2; D is ambiguous. V lost 0 bases to trimming and J lost 1 base, with 3 bases between them. CDR1 MNHEY and CDR2 SVGAGI come from the germline V gene. This CDR3 has 14 residues. The CDR3 loop reads CASSYSWNTGELFF. CDR3 nucleotide sequence: TGTGCCAGCAGTTACTCATGGAACACCGGGGAGCTGTTTTTT.